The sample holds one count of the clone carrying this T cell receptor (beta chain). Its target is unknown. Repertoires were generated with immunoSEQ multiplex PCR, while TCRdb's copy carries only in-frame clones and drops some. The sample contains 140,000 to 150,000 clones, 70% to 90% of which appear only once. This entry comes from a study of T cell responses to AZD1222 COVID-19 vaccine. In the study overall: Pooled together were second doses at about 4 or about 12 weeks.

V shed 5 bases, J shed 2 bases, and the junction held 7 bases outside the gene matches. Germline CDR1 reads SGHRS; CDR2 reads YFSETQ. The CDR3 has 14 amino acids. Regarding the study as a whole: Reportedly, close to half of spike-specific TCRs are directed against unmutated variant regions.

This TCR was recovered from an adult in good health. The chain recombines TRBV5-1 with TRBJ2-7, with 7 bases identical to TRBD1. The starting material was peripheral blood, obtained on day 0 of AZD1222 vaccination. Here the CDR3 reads CASSPGGPAYEQYF. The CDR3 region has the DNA TGCGCCAGCAGTCCAGGGGGACCGGCCTACGAGCAGTACTTC.